What follows are 10 T cell receptor beta chains derived from one specimen sequenced in a study of cytomegalovirus exposure and HLA in healthy donors. This PCR relied on a set of 60 Vbeta primers and 13 Jbeta primers. The protocol was immunoSEQ multiplex PCR, while the TCRdb copy is restricted to in-frame clones and leaves out a portion. The repertoire holds more than 150,000 clones, around 84% seen once, with about 2.3% in the top ten. Sequencing input: PBMCs. The receptors stem from a woman between 18 and 29 years old in good health and CMV-seronegative.

The V call is TRBV2, the J call TRBJ2-1, with D unresolved. Germline V gene lookup returns CDR1 SNHLY and CDR2 FYNNEI. V was shortened by 11 bases and J by 10 bases, with 21 bases between the two germline ends. This CDR3 spans 13 amino acids. CDR3 residues: CAARQSEVSEQFF. The CDR3, as DNA: TGTGCCGCGAGGCAGTCCGAGGTTAGCGAGCAGTTCTTC.

This chain joins TRBV6-5 and TRBJ1-2; 8 bases fit TRBD1. V was pared by 4 bases and J by 7 bases, with 11 bases of the junction left unmatched. The CDR3 is 15 residues long. Germline V gives CDR1 MNHEY, CDR2 SVGAGI. CDR3 residues: CASSSIRQGAGGYTF. CDR3 DNA sequence: TGTGCCAGCAGTTCCATACGGCAGGGGGCGGGTGGCTACACCTTC.

The chain combines TRBV28 with TRBJ1-1; 8 bases agree with TRBD1. Germline CDR1 is MDHEN and CDR2 is SYDVKM. J lost 12 bases, V lost 2 bases, and 5 bases had no gene match. CDR3 length equals 12 residues. CDR3 nucleotide sequence: TGTGCCAGCAGTTTAATGACAGGGGAAACTTTCTTT. This encodes CASSLMTGETFF.

The chain's CDR3 is CASSLQGLSYEQYF. In nucleotides, the CDR3 is TGTGCCAGCAGTCTCCAGGGGTTATCCTACGAGCAGTACTTC. J is TRBJ2-7 and V is TRBV28, with a tentative D call TRBD1 (6 bases). The CDR3 spans 14 residues. Germline loops: CDR1 MDHEN, CDR2 SYDVKM. With 5 bases removed from V and 1 base from J, the gap between germline ends came to 12 bases.

The V gene is TRBV30, the J gene TRBJ1-3; 7 bases agree with TRBD1. The germline gives CDR1 GTSNPN, CDR2 SVGIG (reference sequence). Unmatched junction bases numbered 7, after V lost 2 bases and J lost 0 bases. The CDR3 runs 16 residues. In nucleotides, the CDR3 is TGTGCCTGGAGTCCCCAGGGGGTAACCTCTGGAAACACCATATATTTT. It is translated as CAWSPQGVTSGNTIYF.

The chain has TRBV19 and TRBJ1-1, with 7 bases fitting TRBD1. The junction had 4 bases not matched to a gene; V was cut back by 2 bases and J by 4 bases. The CDR3 extends over 14 amino acids. The germline V gene has CDR1 LNHDA and CDR2 SQIVND (reference sequence). CDR3 DNA sequence: TGTGCCAGTAGTATAAAGGGGGCGGTCACTGAAGCTTTCTTT. Protein: CASSIKGAVTEAFF.

This chain joins TRBV6-5 and TRBJ2-7; 8 positions match TRBD1. This CDR3 is built from 15 residues. Germline V gene data show CDR1 as MNHEY and CDR2 as SVGAGI. V shed 6 bases, J shed 6 bases, and the junction held 13 bases outside the gene matches. CDR3 coding DNA: TGTGCCAGCAGCAACGGGGACAGGTGGACTTTCGAGCAGTACTTC. This translates into CASSNGDRWTFEQYF.

This chain uses TRBV9 with TRBJ2-1; 9 bases map to TRBD2. V dropped 3 bases and J dropped 1; count of bases not matched to a gene: 2. The germline V gene encodes CDR1 SGDLS and CDR2 YYNGEE. The CDR3 covers 15 residues. CDR3 nucleotides: TGTGCCAGCAGCGGCGGGAGGGGGTCCTACAATGAGCAGTTCTTC. Encoded protein: CASSGGRGSYNEQFF. The full variable domain, with the rest looked up from reference TRBV9 and TRBJ2-1, is DSGVTQTPKHLITATGQRVTLRCSPRSGDLSVYWYQQSLDQGLQFLIQYYNGEERAKGNILERFSAQQFPDLHSELNLSSLELGDSALYFCASSGGRGSYNEQFFGPGTRLTVL.

V gene TRBV2 combines with J gene TRBJ2-7, with 14 bases matching TRBD2. V shed 4 bases, J shed 0 bases, and the junction held 5 bases outside the gene matches. This CDR3 region has 17 residues. From germline, CDR1 is SNHLY and CDR2 FYNNEI. CDR3 protein: CASSGLAGGPSSYEQYF. CDR3 coding DNA: TGTGCCAGCAGTGGACTAGCGGGAGGGCCCAGCTCCTACGAGCAGTACTTC.

This sequence joins TRBV30 and TRBJ2-2, with TRBD2 matching 8 bases. J was trimmed by 5 bases and V by 8 bases; bases with no gene match: 10. The germline gives CDR1 GTSNPN, CDR2 SVGIG (reference sequence). This CDR3 spans 14 amino acids. The CDR3 DNA reads TGTGCCCATAGGAAAGCGGGGGATACCGGGGAGCTGTTTTTT. Its translation: CAHRKAGDTGELFF.